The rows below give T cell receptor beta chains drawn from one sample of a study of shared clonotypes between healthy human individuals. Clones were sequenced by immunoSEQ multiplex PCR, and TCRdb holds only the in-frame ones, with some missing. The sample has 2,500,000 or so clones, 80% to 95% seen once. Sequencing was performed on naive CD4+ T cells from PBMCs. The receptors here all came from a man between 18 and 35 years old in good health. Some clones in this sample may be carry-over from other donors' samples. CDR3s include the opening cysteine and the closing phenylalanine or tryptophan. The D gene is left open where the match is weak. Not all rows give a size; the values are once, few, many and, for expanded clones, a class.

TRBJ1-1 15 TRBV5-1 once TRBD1 CASSSDRVAATEAFF TGCGCCAGCAGTTCCGACAGGGTCGCGGCCACTGAAGCTTTCTTT
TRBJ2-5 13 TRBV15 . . CATSSGYQETQYF TGTGCCACCAGCTCCGGGTACCAAGAGACCCAGTACTTC
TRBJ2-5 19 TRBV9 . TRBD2 CASSAPDTGTSGSQETQYF TGTGCCAGCAGCGCCCCGGATACCGGGACTAGCGGGTCCCAAGAGACCCAGTACTTC
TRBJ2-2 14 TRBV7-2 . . CASSLLRDAGELFF TGTGCCAGCAGCTTACTTCGGGACGCCGGGGAGCTGTTTTTT
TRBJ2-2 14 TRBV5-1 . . CASSLVQDTGELFF TGCGCCAGCAGCTTGGTTCAGGACACCGGGGAGCTGTTTTTT
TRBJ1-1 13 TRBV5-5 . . CASSFGPGSNAFF TGTGCCAGCAGCTTTGGCCCCGGATCCAACGCTTTCTTT
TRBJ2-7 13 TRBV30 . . CAGTGSAEYEQYF TGTGCCGGCACAGGTTCCGCTGAATACGAGCAGTACTTC
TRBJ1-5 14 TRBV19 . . CASNPGEAYQPQHF TGTGCCAGTAACCCAGGGGAGGCCTATCAGCCCCAGCATTTT
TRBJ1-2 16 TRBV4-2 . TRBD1 CASTSQDRDRGEGYTF TGTGCCAGCACTTCACAAGACCGAGACAGGGGTGAGGGCTACACCTTC
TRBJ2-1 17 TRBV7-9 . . CASSLAWVGRYYNEQFF TGTGCCAGCAGCTTAGCGTGGGTAGGCAGGTACTACAATGAGCAGTTCTTC